The 24 T cell receptor beta chains below come from one sample, sequenced in a study of blood T cell repertoires in COVID-19. Profiled with immunoSEQ multiplex PCR; TCRdb holds only in-frame clones, not every one. Among about 35,000 clones listed, around 87% were seen once. Sequencing was done on a sample of peripheral blood. The receptors stem from an elderly man with active COVID-19.

The V call is TRBV5-1, the J call TRBJ2-1; D remains ambiguous. Trimming cost V 9 bases and J 5 bases, with 12 bases left between them. The germline V gene encodes CDR1 SGHRS and CDR2 YFSETQ. The CDR3 sequence is 12 residues long. CDR3 amino acids: CATRIQNNEQFF. DNA for the CDR3: TGCGCCACCAGGATACAGAACAATGAGCAGTTCTTC. Looking up the rest from reference TRBV5-1 and TRBJ2-1 gives the full variable domain: KAGVTQTPRYLIKTRGQQVTLSCSPISGHRSVSWYQQTPGQGLQFLFEYFSETQRNKGNFPGRFSGRQFSNSRSEMNVSTLELGDSALYLCATRIQNNEQFFGPGTRLTVL.

V and J are TRBV27 and TRBJ2-2; 8 nucleotides match TRBD1. This CDR3 has 15 residues. The V and J ends lost 0 bases and 8 bases, in that order; junction bases with no gene match: 5. The germline CDR1 and CDR2 sequences are MNHEY and SMNVEV (reference sequence). CDR3 in DNA: TGTGCCAGCAGTTTATCCGACAGGGGCGTGGGGGAGCTGTTTTTT. It is translated as CASSLSDRGVGELFF.

This clone was recorded a few times. V is TRBV28 and J is TRBJ2-7; D is perhaps TRBD2 (5 bases). Germline V gene sequence: CDR1 MDHEN, CDR2 SYDVKM. The length of the CDR3 is 13 residues. V dropped 6 bases and J dropped 2 bases, with 11 bases sitting between them. The CDR3 sequence: CASREDSAYEQYF. CDR3 DNA: TGTGCCAGCAGGGAGGACTCGGCCTACGAGCAGTACTTC.

This chain connects TRBV19 to TRBJ2-3; TRBD2 matches 9 bases. The germline V gene encodes CDR1 LNHDA and CDR2 SQIVND (reference sequence). The CDR3 has 15 residues. V dropped 5 bases and J dropped 1; count of bases not matched to a gene: 4. DNA for the CDR3: TGTGCCAGTAGTCGTAGGACTAGCGGCACAGATACGCAGTATTTT. Its translation: CASSRRTSGTDTQYF.

The chain links TRBV9 to TRBJ2-1, with D perhaps TRBD1 (6 bases). The CDR3 runs 14 residues. V lost 3 bases, J lost 3 bases, and 10 bases lay in between. Germline V gene data show CDR1 as SGDLS and CDR2 as YYNGEE. The CDR3 here is CASSAGQIYNEQFF. The CDR3 DNA sequence: TGTGCCAGCAGCGCTGGACAGATCTACAATGAGCAGTTCTTC.

By sample share, this clone is medium-sized (0.01 to 0.1%). This chain joins TRBV2 and TRBJ1-3, with D tentatively TRBD1 (6 bases). V lost 3 bases and J lost 4, with 22 bases in between. Per germline, CDR1 SNHLY and CDR2 FYNNEI. CDR3 length: 18 amino acids. CDR3 region: CASSESIVSQGSGNTIYF. Written as DNA, the CDR3 is TGTGCCAGCAGTGAGTCGATCGTATCGCAGGGGAGCGGAAACACCATATATTTT. Full variable domain (remainder filled in from reference TRBV2 and TRBJ1-3): EPEVTQTPSHQVTQMGQEVILRCVPISNHLYFYWYRQILGQKVEFLVSFYNNEISEKSEIFDDQFSVERPDGSNFTLKIRSTKLEDSAMYFCASSESIVSQGSGNTIYFGEGSWLTVV.

The rearrangement joins TRBV6-2 or TRBV6-3 to TRBJ2-7, with D possibly being TRBD2 (6 bases). The CDR3 runs 15 residues. Germline V CDR1 and CDR2: MNHEY, SVGEGT. V was trimmed by 2 bases and J by 0 bases, leaving 11 bases between them. The CDR3 bases are TGTGCCAGCAGTTACGGGCGGGGAAGCTCCTACGAGCAGTACTTC. Residues: CASSYGRGSSYEQYF.

The chain has TRBV4-3 and TRBJ2-5; D is unclear. Trimming stripped 1 base from V and 7 bases from J, with 13 bases between. The CDR3 is made up of 14 amino acids. Germline-derived CDR1 and CDR2 are LGHNA and YSLEER. The CDR3 sequence is CASSQGGSTGTQYF. DNA for the CDR3: TGCGCCAGCAGCCAAGGTGGCTCCACGGGGACCCAGTACTTC.

The table lists this clone with a count of one. The V and J genes are TRBV5-1 and TRBJ2-1, with unresolved D. V lost 1 base to trimming and J lost 6 bases, with 5 bases between them. Looked up from germline, CDR1 is SGHRS and CDR2 is YFSETQ. The CDR3 spans 12 residues. The CDR3 region is CASSLHGNEQFF. CDR3 DNA: TGCGCCAGCAGCTTGCACGGCAATGAGCAGTTCTTC.

The rearrangement joins TRBV25-1 to TRBJ2-7, with TRBD1 identical over 10 bases. The CDR3 has 16 residues. The germline CDR1 and CDR2 sequences are MGHDK and SYGVNS. The V segment lost 5 bases and the J segment 1 base; nucleotides outside the gene matches: 8. The CDR3 reads CASSNSPGQGSYEQYF. DNA for the CDR3: TGTGCCAGCAGTAACAGCCCGGGACAGGGGTCCTACGAGCAGTACTTC.

This clone was seen a few times. The DNA for the CDR3 is TGTGCCAGCAGCCGGGGAGACCCTAGCACAGATACGCAGTATTTT. Translating gives CASSRGDPSTDTQYF. The chain couples TRBV28 to TRBJ2-3; perhaps TRBD2 as D (5 bases). This CDR3 spans 15 amino acids. Germline values: CDR1 MDHEN, CDR2 SYDVKM. With 6 bases removed from V and 0 bases from J, the gap between germline ends came to 13 bases.

The chain couples TRBV30 to TRBJ2-7; 7 bases are shared with TRBD2. The CDR3 covers 18 residues. In germline, CDR1 is GTSNPN, CDR2 SVGIG (reference sequence). After removal of 0 bases from V and 3 bases from J, the junction contained 17 bases not matched to a gene. CDR3 amino acids: CAWSVKRKTRDYLYEQYF. The CDR3 DNA reads as TGTGCCTGGAGTGTAAAAAGGAAAACGCGGGACTATCTCTACGAGCAGTACTTC.

This chain connects TRBV25-1 to TRBJ2-3, with 11 nucleotides matching TRBD2. This CDR3 is 16 amino acids long. The V gene end was trimmed by 3 bases and the J gene end by 4 bases; junction bases not matched to a gene: 6. CDR1 is MGHDK, CDR2 SYGVNS, per germline. The CDR3 loop is CASSDVSGRAPDTQYF. CDR3 bases: TGTGCCAGCAGTGATGTTAGCGGGAGGGCCCCAGATACGCAGTATTTT.

This chain joins TRBV7-6 and TRBJ1-1; TRBD1 might be the D (5 bases). CDR3 length: 14 residues. V lost 1 base, J lost 6 bases, and 12 bases lay in between. Per the germline V gene, CDR1 is SGHVS and CDR2 is FNYEAQ. In DNA form, the CDR3 reads TGTGCCAGCAGCTTAGTCGGTTTAGGGGCTGAAGCTTTCTTT. Protein: CASSLVGLGAEAFF.

This rearrangement joins TRBV6-1 to TRBJ1-2, with TRBD1 as a possible D gene (5 bases). Germline V CDR1 and CDR2: MNHNS, SASEGT. Trimming removed 2 bases from V and 6 bases from J, with 16 bases in between. CDR3 length: 15 residues. CDR3 nucleotide sequence: TGTGCCAGCAGTGAAATGGGGCAGGGTAAGAATGGCTACACCTTC. Encoded protein: CASSEMGQGKNGYTF.

The rearrangement links TRBV18 to TRBJ2-6, with 7 bases lining up with TRBD1. The germline CDR1 and CDR2 sequences are KGHSH and LQKENI. The CDR3 runs 18 residues. The V segment lost 3 bases and the J segment 2 bases; nucleotides outside the gene matches: 10. CDR3 DNA sequence: TGTGCCAGCTCACCTAGACAGGGTTCGACGACTGGGGCCAACGTCCTGACTTTC. This translates into CASSPRQGSTTGANVLTF.

V is TRBV9 and J is TRBJ2-2; TRBD1 matches at 7 bases. CDR1 SGDLS and CDR2 YYNGEE come from the germline V gene. The CDR3 contains 16 residues. J was trimmed by 5 bases and V by 4 bases; bases with no gene match: 11. This CDR3 is CASSSSGRGNTGELFF. CDR3 DNA: TGTGCCAGCAGCTCCTCGGGCAGGGGGAATACCGGGGAGCTGTTTTTT. Variable domain in full (rest from reference TRBV9 and TRBJ2-2): DSGVTQTPKHLITATGQRVTLRCSPRSGDLSVYWYQQSLDQGLQFLIQYYNGEERAKGNILERFSAQQFPDLHSELNLSSLELGDSALYFCASSSSGRGNTGELFFGEGSRLTVL.

V usage is TRBV5-1 and J usage is TRBJ2-1; 7 nucleotides agree with TRBD2. V lost 0 bases to trimming and J lost 7 bases; unmatched junction nucleotides: 7. From germline, CDR1 is SGHRS and CDR2 YFSETQ. There are 15 residues in the CDR3. The CDR3 region has the DNA TGCGCCAGCAGCTTGGTTCCTAGCGGACTAAATGAGCAGTTCTTC. Its protein is CASSLVPSGLNEQFF.

V and J are TRBV27 and TRBJ1-5, with a tentative D call TRBD1 (5 bases). In germline, CDR1 is MNHEY, CDR2 SMNVEV (reference sequence). The CDR3 totals 15 residues. V lost 7 bases, J lost 5 bases, and 18 bases lay in between. This CDR3 reads CASKSGDRRHQPQHF. The CDR3 nucleotides are TGTGCCAGCAAATCGGGGGATAGGCGGCATCAGCCCCAGCATTTT.

The chain employs TRBV29-1 and TRBJ2-7; TRBD1 matches at 10 bases. The CDR3 loop spans 12 amino acids. V lost 7 bases to trimming and J lost 4 bases; unmatched junction nucleotides: 4. CDR1 and CDR2 from the germline V gene are SQVTM and ANQGSEA. DNA of the CDR3: TGCAGCGGCGGGACAGGGGTGTACGAGCAGTACTTC. It encodes CSGGTGVYEQYF.

V usage is TRBV4-3 and J usage is TRBJ2-7, with D perhaps TRBD2 (5 bases). Germline values: CDR1 LGHNA, CDR2 YSLEER. Between the trimmed V and J ends, which lost 1 base and 7 bases, there was a span of 14 bases. The CDR3 covers 14 residues. CDR3 nucleotide sequence: TGCGCCAGCAGCCAAGTATCCCTCCGGGGAGAGCAGTACTTC. This codes for CASSQVSLRGEQYF.

This sequence joins TRBV6-5 and TRBJ1-2; D is uncertain. Trimming removed 6 bases from V and 4 bases from J, with 9 bases in between. The germline CDR1 and CDR2 sequences are MNHEY and SVGAGI. The CDR3 consists of 12 residues. This chain's CDR3 is CASRDSLYGYTF. CDR3 coding DNA: TGTGCCAGCAGGGACTCCCTCTATGGCTACACCTTC.

This clone was seen a handful of times. The CDR3 DNA reads as TGTGCCAGCAGCTTGTCCTCGAGCAATGGCTACACCTTC. Its translation is CASSLSSSNGYTF. The chain links TRBV5-4 to TRBJ1-2; D is undetermined. Trimming removed 1 base at V and 6 bases at J, with 10 bases between. Germline lookup yields CDR1 SGHNT and CDR2 YYREEE (reference sequence). CDR3 length: 13 residues.

CDR3 DNA sequence: TGTGCCAGCACAATGTTCGCCGGGAATGAGCAGTTCTTC. It encodes CASTMFAGNEQFF. This rearrangement joins TRBV7-9 to TRBJ2-1, with D uncertain. The germline CDR1 and CDR2 sequences are SEHNR and FQNEAQ (reference sequence). The CDR3 totals 13 residues. V was pared by 7 bases and J by 7 bases, with 14 bases between.